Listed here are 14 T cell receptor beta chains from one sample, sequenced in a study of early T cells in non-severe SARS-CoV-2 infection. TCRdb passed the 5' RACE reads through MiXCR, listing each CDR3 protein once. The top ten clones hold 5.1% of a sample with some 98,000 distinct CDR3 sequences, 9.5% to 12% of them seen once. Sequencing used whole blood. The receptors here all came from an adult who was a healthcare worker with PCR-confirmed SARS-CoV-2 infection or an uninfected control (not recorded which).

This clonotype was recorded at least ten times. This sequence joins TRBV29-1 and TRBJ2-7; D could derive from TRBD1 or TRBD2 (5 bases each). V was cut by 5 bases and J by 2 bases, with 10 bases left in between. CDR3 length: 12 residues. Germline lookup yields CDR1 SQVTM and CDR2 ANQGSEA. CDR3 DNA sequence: TGCAGCGTTAGGGACGTCACCTACGAGCAGTACTTC. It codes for CSVRDVTYEQYF.

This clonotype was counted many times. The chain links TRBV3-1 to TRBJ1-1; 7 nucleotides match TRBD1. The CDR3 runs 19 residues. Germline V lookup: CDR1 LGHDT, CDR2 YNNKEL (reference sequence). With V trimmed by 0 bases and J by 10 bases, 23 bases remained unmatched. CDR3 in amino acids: CASSQDRQGGVPRLYGAFF. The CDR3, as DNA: TGTGCCAGCAGCCAAGATCGCCAGGGGGGTGTACCGAGACTTTATGGAGCTTTCTTT.

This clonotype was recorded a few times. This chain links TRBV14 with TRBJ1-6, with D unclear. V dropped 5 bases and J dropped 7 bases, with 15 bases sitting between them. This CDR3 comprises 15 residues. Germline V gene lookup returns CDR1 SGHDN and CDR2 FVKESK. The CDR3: CASSSGSARNSPLHF. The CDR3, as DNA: TGTGCCAGCAGCTCCGGGAGCGCCAGGAATTCACCCCTCCACTTT.

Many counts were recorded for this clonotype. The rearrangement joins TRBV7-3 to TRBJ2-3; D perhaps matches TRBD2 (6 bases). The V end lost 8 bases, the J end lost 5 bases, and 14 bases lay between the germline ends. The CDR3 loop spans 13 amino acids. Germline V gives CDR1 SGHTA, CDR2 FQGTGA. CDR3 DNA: TGTGCCAGCGCGCAGGGAGGAGTAGATACGCAGTATTTT. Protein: CASAQGGVDTQYF. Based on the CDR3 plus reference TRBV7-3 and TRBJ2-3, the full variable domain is GAGVSQTPSNKVTEKGKYVELRCDPISGHTALYWYRQSLGQGPEFLIYFQGTGAADDSGLPNDRFFAVRPEGSVSTLKIQRTERGDSAVYLCASAQGGVDTQYFGPGTRLTVL.

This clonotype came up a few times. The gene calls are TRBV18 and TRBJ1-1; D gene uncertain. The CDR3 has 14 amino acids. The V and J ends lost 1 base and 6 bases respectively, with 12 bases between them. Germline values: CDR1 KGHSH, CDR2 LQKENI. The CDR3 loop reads CASSPQTGSSEAFF. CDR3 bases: TGTGCCAGCTCACCACAGACTGGTAGTTCTGAAGCTTTCTTT.

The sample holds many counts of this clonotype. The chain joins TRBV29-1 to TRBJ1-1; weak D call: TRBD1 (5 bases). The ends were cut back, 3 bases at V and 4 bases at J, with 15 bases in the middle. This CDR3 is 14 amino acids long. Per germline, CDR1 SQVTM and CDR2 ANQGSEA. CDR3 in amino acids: CSVESLGGATEAFF. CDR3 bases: TGCAGCGTTGAGAGCCTGGGAGGGGCCACTGAAGCTTTCTTT.

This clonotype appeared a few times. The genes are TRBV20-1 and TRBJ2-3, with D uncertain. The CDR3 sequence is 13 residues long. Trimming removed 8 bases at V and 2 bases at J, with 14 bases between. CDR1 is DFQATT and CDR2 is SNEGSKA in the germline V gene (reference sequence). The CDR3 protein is CSTGRRLTDTQYF. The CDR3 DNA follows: TGCAGTACCGGACGCCGCCTCACAGATACGCAGTATTTT.

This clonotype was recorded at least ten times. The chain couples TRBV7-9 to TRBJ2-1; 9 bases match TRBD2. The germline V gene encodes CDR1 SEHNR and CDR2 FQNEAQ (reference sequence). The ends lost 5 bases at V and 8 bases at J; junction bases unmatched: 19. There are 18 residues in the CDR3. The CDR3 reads CASSSYPPGGGAGDEQFF. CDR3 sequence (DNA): TGTGCCAGCAGCAGTTACCCACCAGGCGGGGGGGCCGGCGATGAGCAGTTCTTC.

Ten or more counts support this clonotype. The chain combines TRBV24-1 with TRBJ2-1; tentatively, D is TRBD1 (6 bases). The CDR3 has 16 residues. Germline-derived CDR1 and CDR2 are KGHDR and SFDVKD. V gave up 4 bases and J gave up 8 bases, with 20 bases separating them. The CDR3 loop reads CATSESGARGLDEQFF. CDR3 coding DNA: TGTGCCACCAGTGAATCAGGGGCCCGCGGTTTGGATGAGCAGTTCTTC.

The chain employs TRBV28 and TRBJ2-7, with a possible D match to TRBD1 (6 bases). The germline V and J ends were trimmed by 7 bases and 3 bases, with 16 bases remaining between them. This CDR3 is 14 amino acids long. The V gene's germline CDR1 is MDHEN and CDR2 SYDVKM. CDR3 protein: CASTQGGENYEQYF. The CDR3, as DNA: TGTGCCAGCACCCAAGGGGGAGAGAACTACGAGCAGTACTTC.

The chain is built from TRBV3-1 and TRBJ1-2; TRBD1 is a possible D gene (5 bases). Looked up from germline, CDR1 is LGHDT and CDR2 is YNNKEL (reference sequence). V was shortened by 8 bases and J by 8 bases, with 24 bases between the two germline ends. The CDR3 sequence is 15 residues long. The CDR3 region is CASLPGGFGRGGYTF. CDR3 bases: TGTGCCAGCCTACCGGGGGGGTTCGGTCGCGGAGGCTACACCTTC. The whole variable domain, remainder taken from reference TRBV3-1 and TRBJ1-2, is DTAVSQTPKYLVTQMGNDKSIKCEQNLGHDTMYWYKQDSKKFLKIMFSYNNKELIINETVPNRFSPKSPDKAHLNLHINSLELGDSAVYFCASLPGGFGRGGYTFGSGTRLTVV.

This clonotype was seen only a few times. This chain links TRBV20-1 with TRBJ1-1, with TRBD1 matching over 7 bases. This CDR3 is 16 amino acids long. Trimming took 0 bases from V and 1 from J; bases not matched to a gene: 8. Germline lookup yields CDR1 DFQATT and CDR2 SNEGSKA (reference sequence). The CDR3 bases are TGCAGTGCTAGAGAGCCCAACAGGGGTCAGAACACTGAAGCTTTCTTT. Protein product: CSAREPNRGQNTEAFF.

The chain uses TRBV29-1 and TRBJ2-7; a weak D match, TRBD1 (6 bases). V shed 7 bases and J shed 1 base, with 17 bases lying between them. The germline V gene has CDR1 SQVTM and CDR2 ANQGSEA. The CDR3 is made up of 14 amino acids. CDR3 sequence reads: CSGERKDSSYEQYF. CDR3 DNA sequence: TGCAGCGGAGAGAGGAAGGACAGTTCCTACGAGCAGTACTTC.

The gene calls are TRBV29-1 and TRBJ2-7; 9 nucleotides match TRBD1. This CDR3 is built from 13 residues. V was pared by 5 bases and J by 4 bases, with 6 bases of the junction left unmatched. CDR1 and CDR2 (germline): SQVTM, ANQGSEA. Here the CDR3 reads CSVRVGQGYEQYF. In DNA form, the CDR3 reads TGCAGCGTTCGGGTGGGACAGGGATACGAGCAGTACTTC.